These 23 T cell receptor beta chains originate from one sample sequenced in a study of T cell responses to AZD1222 COVID-19 vaccine. Generated by immunoSEQ multiplex PCR, the TCRdb table keeps only in-frame clones and is missing some. The sample includes 120,000 or so clones, roughly 90% seen only once; the top ten take roughly 7%. Sequencing used peripheral blood, obtained on day 0 of AZD1222 vaccination. These receptors came from an adult in good health.

CDR3 nucleotides: TGTGCCAGCAGCTTCGACAACCGGGGGTACAATGAGCAGTTCTTC. This codes for CASSFDNRGYNEQFF. The chain employs TRBV5-4 and TRBJ2-1; a weak D match, TRBD2 (6 bases). The germline V gene encodes CDR1 SGHNT and CDR2 YYREEE (reference sequence). Trimming took 2 bases from V and 4 from J, leaving 13 bases between them. The CDR3 contains 15 residues. Complete variable domain (other parts from reference TRBV5-4 and TRBJ2-1): ETGVTQSPTHLIKTRGQQVTLRCSSQSGHNTVSWYQQALGQGPQFIFQYYREEENGRGNFPPRFSGLQFPNYSSELNVNALELDDSALYLCASSFDNRGYNEQFFGPGTRLTVL.

The chain is built from TRBV18 and TRBJ2-7; D possibly corresponds to TRBD1 (6 bases). Trimming took off 6 bases at V and 3 bases at J, with 15 bases between the two ends. Germline CDR1 is KGHSH and CDR2 is LQKENI. The CDR3 consists of 14 residues. In nucleotides, the CDR3 is TGTGCCAGCTCGGTCTCAACAGGGAACTACGAGCAGTACTTC. It codes for CASSVSTGNYEQYF.

The CDR3 here is CASSKTGNDLGEQFF. The CDR3 DNA is TGTGCCAGTAGTAAGACAGGGAACGATTTGGGGGAGCAGTTCTTC. V is TRBV19 and J is TRBJ2-1, with 7 bases matching TRBD1. CDR1 and CDR2 (germline): LNHDA, SQIVND (reference sequence). The CDR3 is made up of 15 amino acids. The trim removed 4 bases at V and 10 bases at J, leaving 13 bases unmatched.

The gene calls are TRBV7-9 and TRBJ2-2; D might be TRBD1 (5 bases). This CDR3 comprises 14 residues. V was shortened by 10 bases and J by 1 base, with 13 bases between the two germline ends. CDR1 and CDR2 (germline): SEHNR, FQNEAQ (reference sequence). DNA for the CDR3: TGTGCCAAGCCGACAGACAAGAACACCGGGGAGCTGTTTTTT. Residues: CAKPTDKNTGELFF.

This rearrangement joins TRBV7-9 to TRBJ1-6, with a weak D call TRBD1 (5 bases). There are 15 residues in the CDR3. Trimming left V 8 bases short and J 0 bases short, with 11 bases between. The germline CDR1 and CDR2 sequences are SEHNR and FQNEAQ (reference sequence). CDR3 in DNA: TGTGCCAGCCGGGACGGGAGCTCCTATAATTCACCCCTCCACTTT. Translating it yields CASRDGSSYNSPLHF.

The V and J genes are TRBV11-2 and TRBJ2-3; 7 nucleotides match TRBD2. The germline V gene has CDR1 SGHAT and CDR2 FQNNGV. The length of the CDR3 is 16 residues. Losses at the gene ends were 5 bases for V and 2 bases for J; bases not matched to a gene: 10. CDR3 region: CASSLHVAGVTDTQYF. The DNA of the CDR3 is TGTGCCAGCAGCCTCCATGTCGCGGGGGTCACAGATACGCAGTATTTT. Full variable domain (rest looked up from reference TRBV11-2 and TRBJ2-3): EAGVAQSPRYKIIEKRQSVAFWCNPISGHATLYWYQQILGQGPKLLIQFQNNGVVDDSQLPKDRFSAERLKGVDSTLKIQPAKLEDSAVYLCASSLHVAGVTDTQYFGPGTRLTVL.

This clone was counted only a few times. This chain uses TRBV12-5 with TRBJ2-5; tentative D call: TRBD1 (5 bases). Germline V gene data show CDR1 as LGHNT and CDR2 as FRNRAP. The CDR3 contains 14 residues. V gave up 6 bases and J gave up 2 bases, with 13 bases separating them. CDR3 bases: TGTGCTAGTGGCCGCGTAGCAGGGCAAGAGACCCAGTACTTC. This translates into CASGRVAGQETQYF.

This chain connects TRBV19 to TRBJ2-7; D is unclear. The CDR3 sequence is 16 residues long. V gave up 2 bases and J gave up 0 bases, with 14 bases separating them. Germline V gene data show CDR1 as LNHDA and CDR2 as SQIVND (reference sequence). The CDR3 loop reads CASSIQETPSSYEQYF. The CDR3, as DNA: TGTGCCAGTAGTATACAGGAGACACCCAGCTCCTACGAGCAGTACTTC.

CDR3 loop: CASSNEGTGYGYTF. CDR3 coding DNA: TGCGCCAGCAGCAACGAGGGCACGGGCTATGGCTACACCTTC. The rearrangement uses TRBV5-1 and TRBJ1-2; D gene ambiguous. The CDR3 contains 14 residues. In germline, CDR1 is SGHRS, CDR2 YFSETQ. Deletions cut 4 bases from V and 4 bases from J, with 14 bases between.

This CDR3 reads CGEGQTYEQYF. The CDR3 bases are TGTGGGGAGGGACAGACCTACGAGCAGTACTTC. The rearrangement joins TRBV25-1 to TRBJ2-7, with D perhaps assigned TRBD1 or TRBD2 (7 bases each). Germline CDR1 and CDR2: MGHDK and SYGVNS. The CDR3 extends over 11 amino acids.

This clone appeared a single time. The rearrangement joins TRBV5-1 to TRBJ1-1, with 9 bases lining up with TRBD1. Germline V gene sequence: CDR1 SGHRS, CDR2 YFSETQ. The V segment lost 4 bases and the J segment 4 bases; nucleotides outside the gene matches: 5. The CDR3 spans 14 residues. CDR3 loop: CASSRDREGTEAFF. The CDR3 DNA reads TGCGCCAGCAGCCGGGACAGGGAGGGCACTGAAGCTTTCTTT. The whole variable domain, filled in from reference TRBV5-1 and TRBJ1-1, reads KAGVTQTPRYLIKTRGQQVTLSCSPISGHRSVSWYQQTPGQGLQFLFEYFSETQRNKGNFPGRFSGRQFSNSRSEMNVSTLELGDSALYLCASSRDREGTEAFFGQGTRLTVV.

The V gene is TRBV3-1 (or the pseudogene TRBV3-2), the J gene TRBJ1-1, with D possibly being TRBD1 (5 bases). This CDR3 has 15 residues. The V and J ends lost 0 bases and 4 bases respectively, with 12 bases between them. Germline CDR1 and CDR2: LGHDT and YNNKEL (reference sequence). The CDR3 is CASSQDSPDSTEAFF. In DNA, the CDR3 is TGTGCCAGCAGCCAAGATTCCCCAGACAGCACTGAAGCTTTCTTT.

V gene TRBV5-4 combines with J gene TRBJ2-5, with 9 bases matching TRBD1. The CDR3 is 16 amino acids. Germline-derived CDR1 and CDR2 are SGHNT and YYREEE (reference sequence). V was clipped by 0 bases and J by 6 bases; unmatched bases: 9. The CDR3 DNA reads TGTGCCAGCAGCTTGGGGGGGACAGGGATTATGAAGACCCAGTACTTC. Its protein product is CASSLGGTGIMKTQYF.

The V gene is TRBV28, the J gene TRBJ2-3; 7 nucleotides align to TRBD2. V was clipped by 5 bases and J by 10 bases; unmatched bases: 3. The CDR3 has 11 amino acids. Germline assignment: CDR1 MDHEN and CDR2 SYDVKM. CDR3 region: CASSPREAQYF. CDR3 coding DNA: TGTGCCAGCAGTCCCCGGGAGGCGCAGTATTTT.

This clone has only one observation. The chain joins TRBV30 to TRBJ1-4; D is undetermined. The CDR3 covers 12 residues. Germline V gene sequence: CDR1 GTSNPN, CDR2 SVGIG (reference sequence). Trimming pared 2 bases from V and 12 bases from J, leaving 13 bases between. The DNA for the CDR3 is TGTGCCTGGAGTTCCCGTACGAACCAACTGTTTTTT. It translates to CAWSSRTNQLFF.

This clone was seen only once. DNA of the CDR3: TGTGCCAGCAGTTTTCTGGGGGAGCTGTTTTTT. This translates into CASSFLGELFF. The chain is built from TRBV27 and TRBJ2-2, with D hard to call. The V and J ends lost 3 bases and 8 bases respectively, with 4 bases between them. CDR1 MNHEY and CDR2 SMNVEV come from the germline V gene (reference sequence). This CDR3 has 11 amino acids.

This chain joins TRBV11-3 and TRBJ2-7; tentative D call: TRBD2 (5 bases). CDR1 is SGHNT and CDR2 is YENEEA in the germline V gene. The CDR3 runs 16 residues. With 0 bases removed from V and 0 bases from J, the gap between germline ends came to 12 bases. In DNA form, the CDR3 reads TGTGCCAGCAGCTTAGAAGACACTAGGAGCTCCTACGAGCAGTACTTC. This sequence encodes CASSLEDTRSSYEQYF. Supplemented by reference TRBV11-3 and TRBJ2-7, the full variable domain reads EAGVVQSPRYKIIEKKQPVAFWCNPISGHNTLYWYLQNLGQGPELLIRYENEEAVDDSQLPKDRFSAERLKGVDSTLKIQPAELGDSAVYLCASSLEDTRSSYEQYFGPGTRLTVT.

The chain has TRBV6-5 and TRBJ1-5; TRBD1 matches 7 bases. The CDR3 sequence is 15 residues long. V shed 2 bases and J 2 bases; nucleotides not matched to a gene: 3. The V gene's germline CDR1 is MNHEY and CDR2 SVGAGI. CDR3 protein: CASSYTGQGNQPQHF. The CDR3 region has the DNA TGTGCCAGCAGTTACACCGGACAGGGCAATCAGCCCCAGCATTTT.

V is TRBV5-1 and J is TRBJ2-3; 9 bases are shared with TRBD1. The length of the CDR3 is 14 residues. V lost 5 bases to trimming and J lost 3 bases; unmatched junction nucleotides: 4. The germline V gene has CDR1 SGHRS and CDR2 YFSETQ. CDR3 DNA: TGCGCCAGCAGAGTACAGGGGGCTACAGATACGCAGTATTTT. The encoded protein is CASRVQGATDTQYF.

V gene TRBV10-3 combines with J gene TRBJ1-1; D remains unclear. Trimming removed 4 bases from V and 0 bases from J, with 6 bases in between. This CDR3 comprises 13 residues. Looked up from germline, CDR1 is ENHRY and CDR2 is SYGVKD. The CDR3 sequence: CAISGSLNTEAFF. Here the CDR3 DNA reads TGTGCCATCAGTGGTTCCCTGAACACTGAAGCTTTCTTT.

The chain recombines TRBV14 with TRBJ1-2; D might be TRBD1 (5 bases). The V end was cut by 4 bases, the J end by 7 bases, with 16 bases between. The CDR3 runs 14 residues. Per the germline V gene, CDR1 is SGHDN and CDR2 is FVKESK. The CDR3 nucleotides are TGTGCCAGCAGCCCACGACAGCTTATCCCTGGCTACACCTTC. It is translated as CASSPRQLIPGYTF. The full variable domain, in which reference TRBV14 and TRBJ1-2 provide the parts outside the CDR3, is EAGVTQFPSHSVIEKGQTVTLRCDPISGHDNLYWYRRVMGKEIKFLLHFVKESKQDESGMPNNRFLAERTGGTYSTLKVQPAELEDSGVYFCASSPRQLIPGYTFGSGTRLTVV.

V and J are TRBV9 and TRBJ2-7; no clear D gene. Germline loops: CDR1 SGDLS, CDR2 YYNGEE. There are 14 residues in the CDR3. Trimming removed 0 bases from V and 2 bases from J, with 9 bases in between. The CDR3 region is CASSVDLGPYEQYF. The CDR3 DNA follows: TGTGCCAGCAGCGTAGATCTCGGACCCTACGAGCAGTACTTC.

This chain joins TRBV29-1 and TRBJ2-7, with TRBD2 matching over 9 bases. The V and J ends lost 4 bases and 6 bases, in that order; junction bases with no gene match: 7. CDR3 size: 13 residues. CDR1 is SQVTM, CDR2 ANQGSEA, per germline. CDR3 in DNA: TGCAGCGTTGCGGGACTAGCAGGCCTCGAGCAGTACTTC. This gives the protein CSVAGLAGLEQYF.